A single sample gave rise to the 30 T cell receptor beta chains below, sequenced in a study of cytomegalovirus exposure and HLA in healthy donors. Clones were sequenced by immunoSEQ multiplex PCR, and TCRdb holds only the in-frame ones, with some missing. The sample lists under 250,000 clones, around 90% occurring once. What was sequenced was PBMCs. Receptor source: a woman between 18 and 30 years old in good health and CMV-seropositive.

This clone was counted a few times. V and J are TRBV28 and TRBJ1-5; no firm D call. Trimming removed 5 bases from V and 9 bases from J, with 8 bases in between. Per germline, CDR1 MDHEN and CDR2 SYDVKM. The CDR3 has 11 amino acids. In DNA form, the CDR3 reads TGTGCCAGCAGTCGGGGTAGGCCCCAGCATTTT. The encoded protein is CASSRGRPQHF. The variable domain in full, with the rest retrieved from reference TRBV28 and TRBJ1-5, is DVKVTQSSRYLVKRTGEKVFLECVQDMDHENMFWYRQDPGLGLRLIYFSYDVKMKEKGDIPEGYSVSREKKERFSLILESASTNQTSMYLCASSRGRPQHFGDGTRLSIL.

The chain uses TRBV2 and TRBJ2-1, with 10 nucleotides matching TRBD2. Trimming removed 10 bases from V and 8 bases from J; junction bases left unmatched: 35. Germline V lookup: CDR1 SNHLY, CDR2 FYNNEI. The CDR3 extends over 22 amino acids. The DNA of the CDR3 is TGTGCCACAAAGGCTATTTCACCCATTACTAGCGGGGTCGACCCCGGTCGTGATGAGCAGTTCTTC. Amino acid sequence: CATKAISPITSGVDPGRDEQFF.

The V call is TRBV27, the J call TRBJ1-3; TRBD1 matches at 8 bases. The CDR3 sequence is 17 residues long. J lost 0 bases, V lost 5 bases, and 9 bases had no gene match. In germline, CDR1 is MNHEY, CDR2 SMNVEV (reference sequence). The CDR3 region is CASSRQGAHFSGNTIYF. The CDR3 DNA reads TGTGCCAGCAGTAGGCAGGGGGCCCATTTCTCTGGAAACACCATATATTTT.

This chain joins TRBV15 and TRBJ2-1; the match to TRBD2 covers 10 bases. Germline CDR1 LNHNV, CDR2 YYDKDF (reference sequence). The CDR3 is made up of 15 amino acids. The junction had 7 bases not matched to a gene; V was cut back by 4 bases and J by 7 bases. The CDR3 region is CATSTWTSGLNEQFF. The CDR3 DNA is TGTGCCACCAGCACCTGGACTAGCGGTCTGAATGAGCAGTTCTTC.

The gene calls are TRBV2 and TRBJ1-1; no clear D. The CDR3 consists of 12 residues. V lost 3 bases, J lost 5 bases, and 7 bases lay in between. Germline CDR1 is SNHLY and CDR2 is FYNNEI. In nucleotides, the CDR3 is TGTGCCAGCAGTGACAGCGGGACTGAAGCTTTCTTT. Translating it yields CASSDSGTEAFF.

This clone was counted a single time. This sequence joins TRBV30 and TRBJ2-3; 10 bases fit TRBD1. The germline V gene encodes CDR1 GTSNPN and CDR2 SVGIG (reference sequence). This CDR3 has 15 residues. V shed 3 bases, J shed 6 bases, and the junction held 9 bases outside the gene matches. In nucleotides, the CDR3 is TGTGCCTGGAGGGGGCGACAGGGGGCTGCGGATACGCAGTATTTT. This sequence encodes CAWRGRQGAADTQYF.

J is TRBJ2-1 and V is TRBV27, with 7 positions matching TRBD2. Germline-derived CDR1 and CDR2 are MNHEY and SMNVEV (reference sequence). J gave up 10 bases and V 6 bases, and 12 bases lay outside the gene matches. This CDR3 is built from 14 residues. For the CDR3, the DNA is TGTGCCAGCAGCCAGAGGGACTATCCTCGGGAGCAGTTCTTC. It codes for CASSQRDYPREQFF.

The chain is built from TRBV30 and TRBJ2-1, with D uncertain. Germline V gives CDR1 GTSNPN, CDR2 SVGIG (reference sequence). The CDR3 is 12 amino acids. Trimming left V 5 bases short and J 8 bases short, with 13 bases between. CDR3 sequence reads: CAWGPGLYEQFF. CDR3 nucleotide sequence: TGTGCCTGGGGCCCTGGTCTCTATGAGCAGTTCTTC.

The gene calls are TRBV5-4 and TRBJ2-7; 14 nucleotides agree with TRBD2. Per the germline V gene, CDR1 is SGHNT and CDR2 is YYREEE (reference sequence). Trimming cost V 4 bases and J 5 bases; bases outside gene matches: 8. This CDR3 has 16 amino acids. The CDR3, as DNA: TGTGCCAGCAGCGAGGGACTAGCGGGAGTAATGGACGAGCAGTACTTC. It encodes CASSEGLAGVMDEQYF.

The chain has TRBV9 and TRBJ1-2; D call uncertain. Trimming pared 0 bases from V and 6 bases from J, leaving 15 bases between. Germline V gene data show CDR1 as SGDLS and CDR2 as YYNGEE. The CDR3 totals 15 residues. This CDR3 reads CASSVGRWQENGYTF. The CDR3, as DNA: TGTGCCAGCAGCGTAGGGAGGTGGCAGGAGAATGGCTACACCTTC.

The rearrangement links TRBV11-2 to TRBJ1-3, with D possibly matching TRBD1 (5 bases). The germline V and J ends were trimmed by 9 bases and 4 bases, with 22 bases remaining between them. The germline CDR1 and CDR2 sequences are SGHAT and FQNNGV. The CDR3 covers 16 residues. Written as DNA, the CDR3 is TGTGCCAGTCTCCGGGACTCCACCACGGAGGGAAACACCATATATTTT. It encodes CASLRDSTTEGNTIYF.

The chain carries TRBV19 and TRBJ2-5; the D is unclear. Germline values: CDR1 LNHDA, CDR2 SQIVND (reference sequence). This CDR3 is 15 amino acids long. Trimming took off 2 bases at V and 4 bases at J, with 14 bases between the two ends. The CDR3 protein is CASSIRKVRGETQYF. In DNA, the CDR3 is TGTGCCAGTAGTATAAGAAAAGTGCGCGGAGAGACCCAGTACTTC.

The chain is built from TRBV7-2 and TRBJ2-7; 7 positions agree with TRBD2. The CDR3 loop spans 16 amino acids. Germline CDR1 is SGHTA and CDR2 is FQGNSA. V shed 1 base and J 7 bases; nucleotides not matched to a gene: 13. The CDR3 loop is CASSLDPPGGGGEQYF. As DNA, the CDR3 is TGTGCCAGCAGCTTAGACCCCCCCGGTGGGGGAGGGGAGCAGTACTTC.

The gene calls are TRBV7-3 and TRBJ1-1; 10 bases are a match to TRBD1. The germline V gene has CDR1 SGHTA and CDR2 FQGTGA. The CDR3 contains 17 residues. The V and J ends lost 5 bases and 6 bases, in that order; junction bases with no gene match: 15. CDR3: CASSTLTGGGGLAEAFF. The CDR3 DNA is TGTGCCAGCAGCACCCTGACAGGGGGCGGAGGGTTGGCTGAAGCTTTCTTT.

A few counts support this clone. The chain combines TRBV4-2 with TRBJ1-3, with 8 bases lining up with TRBD1. The V segment lost 0 bases and the J segment 2 bases; nucleotides outside the gene matches: 6. The CDR3 has 17 amino acids. Germline assignment: CDR1 LGHNA and CDR2 YNFKEQ. CDR3 nucleotide sequence: TGTGCCAGCAGCCAAGATGGCGGACAGGGAACTGGAAACACCATATATTTT. Translated, it gives CASSQDGGQGTGNTIYF.

The rearrangement uses TRBV10-3 and TRBJ2-7; TRBD2 agrees at 16 bases. The V gene end was trimmed by 6 bases and the J gene end by 0 bases; junction bases not matched to a gene: 11. The CDR3 contains 19 residues. Germline CDR1 ENHRY, CDR2 SYGVKD. CDR3 DNA sequence: TGTGCCATCAGAGTTTCGGGACTAGCGGGAGGGTTAAGCTCCTACGAGCAGTACTTC. This translates into CAIRVSGLAGGLSSYEQYF.

This clone came up once. The V and J genes are TRBV10-3 and TRBJ1-2, with D perhaps matching TRBD1 (6 bases). Trimming cost V 6 bases and J 1 base, with 15 bases left between them. The CDR3 contains 15 residues. Germline-derived CDR1 and CDR2 are ENHRY and SYGVKD. CDR3 region: CAIRGTRAHNYGYTF. Written as DNA, the CDR3 is TGTGCCATCAGAGGGACACGAGCTCATAACTATGGCTACACCTTC.

The V call is TRBV6-5, the J call TRBJ1-1; 8 bases are shared with TRBD1. Germline CDR1 is MNHEY and CDR2 is SVGAGI. The CDR3 has 14 amino acids. The J segment lost 4 bases and the V segment lost 5 bases, leaving 6 bases of the junction unmatched. The CDR3 sequence: CASSTRGRGTEAFF. In nucleotides, the CDR3 is TGTGCCAGCAGTACCAGGGGGCGCGGCACTGAAGCTTTCTTT.

The sample holds one count of this clone. J is TRBJ2-2 and V is TRBV7-9; perhaps TRBD2 as D (6 bases). CDR1 is SEHNR, CDR2 FQNEAQ, per germline (reference sequence). V lost 5 bases, J lost 2 bases, and 12 bases lay in between. The CDR3 is made up of 15 amino acids. CDR3 sequence reads: CASSPQGTNTGELFF. The CDR3 DNA sequence: TGTGCCAGCAGCCCGCAAGGGACTAACACCGGGGAGCTGTTTTTT.

The chain recombines TRBV4-1 with TRBJ2-1; D possibly corresponds to TRBD1 (6 bases). V was shortened by 6 bases and J by 6 bases, with 18 bases between the two germline ends. The germline gives CDR1 MGHRA, CDR2 YSYEKL. The CDR3 has 15 amino acids. The CDR3 sequence is CASRPYPGQPNEQFF. CDR3 DNA sequence: TGCGCCAGCAGGCCCTACCCCGGACAGCCCAATGAGCAGTTCTTC.

The chain recombines TRBV12-5 with TRBJ2-3; the D is unclear. The CDR3 length is 11 residues. CDR1 and CDR2 (germline): LGHNT, FRNRAP. The germline V and J ends were trimmed by 5 bases and 2 bases, with 2 bases remaining between them. CDR3 DNA: TGTGCTAGTGGTCTCACAGATACGCAGTATTTT. Translation gives CASGLTDTQYF.

This chain links TRBV29-1 with TRBJ2-1; tentatively, D is TRBD1 (6 bases). The CDR3 runs 14 residues. The V gene lost 2 bases and the J gene lost 5 bases, with 13 bases spanning the gap. Germline CDR1 and CDR2: SQVTM and ANQGSEA. The CDR3 loop is CSVETGRGHNEQFF. In DNA, the CDR3 is TGCAGCGTTGAAACCGGCAGGGGTCACAATGAGCAGTTCTTC.

This chain uses TRBV9 with TRBJ2-2; TRBD2 agrees at 8 bases. From germline, CDR1 is SGDLS and CDR2 YYNGEE. The CDR3 has 14 amino acids. V trimming: 6 bases; J trimming: 3 bases; junction bases outside the gene matches: 4. The CDR3 DNA sequence: TGTGCCAGCAAGCGGGAGTTAGACACCGGGGAGCTGTTTTTT. Translation: CASKRELDTGELFF.

The chain couples TRBV30 to TRBJ2-1; TRBD1 is a possible D gene (6 bases). CDR1 GTSNPN and CDR2 SVGIG come from the germline V gene (reference sequence). The CDR3 is 13 amino acids. Trimming took 4 bases from V and 6 from J, leaving 13 bases between them. The CDR3 here is CAWTPGAFNEQFF. The CDR3 DNA sequence: TGTGCCTGGACGCCAGGGGCGTTCAATGAGCAGTTCTTC.

The chain has TRBV27 and TRBJ2-3; possibly TRBD2 for D (5 bases). The CDR3 length is 15 residues. CDR1 is MNHEY and CDR2 is SMNVEV in the germline V gene (reference sequence). Trimming took off 8 bases at V and 4 bases at J, with 19 bases between the two ends. The chain's CDR3 is CASSLLPGMADTQYF. In DNA, the CDR3 is TGTGCCAGCTCCCTCCTGCCGGGAATGGCAGATACGCAGTATTTT.

The chain combines TRBV7-9 with TRBJ2-1; D may be TRBD1 (6 bases). This CDR3 is 14 amino acids long. CDR1 SEHNR and CDR2 FQNEAQ come from the germline V gene (reference sequence). Trimming removed 8 bases at V and 5 bases at J, with 16 bases between. The CDR3 loop reads CASGRFTGNNEQFF. The CDR3 DNA reads TGTGCCAGCGGTAGGTTCACAGGGAACAATGAGCAGTTCTTC. Using reference TRBV7-9 and TRBJ2-1 for the parts outside the CDR3, the full variable domain is DTGVSQNPRHKITKRGQNVTFRCDPISEHNRLYWYRQTLGQGPEFLTYFQNEAQLEKSRLLSDRFSAERPKGSFSTLEIQRTEQGDSAMYLCASGRFTGNNEQFFGPGTRLTVL.

The rearrangement uses TRBV7-9 and TRBJ1-2; D not resolved. The germline V and J ends were trimmed by 2 bases and 4 bases, with 14 bases remaining between them. Germline-derived CDR1 and CDR2 are SEHNR and FQNEAQ (reference sequence). This CDR3 comprises 15 residues. The CDR3 reads CASSLLNLGGYGYTF. CDR3 DNA: TGTGCCAGCAGCTTACTTAACCTTGGCGGCTATGGCTACACCTTC.

V and J are TRBV29-1 and TRBJ1-2; no reliable D call. The V gene's germline CDR1 is SQVTM and CDR2 ANQGSEA. V lost 6 bases, J lost 7 bases, and 12 bases lay in between. The CDR3 loop spans 11 amino acids. In DNA form, the CDR3 reads TGCAGCGTCGGCGGACTGGCTGGCTACACCTTC. It codes for CSVGGLAGYTF.

This clone has only a few counts. The rearrangement uses TRBV28 and TRBJ2-1, with TRBD1 identical over 7 bases. Germline loops: CDR1 MDHEN, CDR2 SYDVKM. V was clipped by 3 bases and J by 3 bases; unmatched bases: 2. This CDR3 has 14 residues. Here the CDR3 DNA reads TGTGCCAGCAGTTTCTGGACAGGCTACAATGAGCAGTTCTTC. The encoded protein is CASSFWTGYNEQFF.

The V call is TRBV27, the J call TRBJ2-1; 8 bases are a match to TRBD2. The CDR3 is made up of 16 amino acids. V lost 0 bases to trimming and J lost 0 bases; unmatched junction nucleotides: 1. Germline-derived CDR1 and CDR2 are MNHEY and SMNVEV (reference sequence). The CDR3: CASSLSSGGSYNEQFF. The CDR3 region has the DNA TGTGCCAGCAGTTTATCGAGCGGGGGCTCCTACAATGAGCAGTTCTTC.